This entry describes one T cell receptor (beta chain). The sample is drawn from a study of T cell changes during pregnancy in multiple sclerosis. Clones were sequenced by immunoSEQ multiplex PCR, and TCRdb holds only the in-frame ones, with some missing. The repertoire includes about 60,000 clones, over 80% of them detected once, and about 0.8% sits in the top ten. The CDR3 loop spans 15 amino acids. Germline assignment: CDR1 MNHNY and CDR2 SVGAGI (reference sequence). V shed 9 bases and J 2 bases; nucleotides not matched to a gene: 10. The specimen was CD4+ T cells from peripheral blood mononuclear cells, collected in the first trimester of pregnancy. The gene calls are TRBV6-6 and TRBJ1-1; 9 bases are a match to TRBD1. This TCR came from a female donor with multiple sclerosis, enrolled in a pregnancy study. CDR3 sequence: CASLPGQGYNTEAFF. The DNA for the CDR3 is TGTGCCAGTTTACCGGGACAGGGATATAACACTGAAGCTTTCTTT.